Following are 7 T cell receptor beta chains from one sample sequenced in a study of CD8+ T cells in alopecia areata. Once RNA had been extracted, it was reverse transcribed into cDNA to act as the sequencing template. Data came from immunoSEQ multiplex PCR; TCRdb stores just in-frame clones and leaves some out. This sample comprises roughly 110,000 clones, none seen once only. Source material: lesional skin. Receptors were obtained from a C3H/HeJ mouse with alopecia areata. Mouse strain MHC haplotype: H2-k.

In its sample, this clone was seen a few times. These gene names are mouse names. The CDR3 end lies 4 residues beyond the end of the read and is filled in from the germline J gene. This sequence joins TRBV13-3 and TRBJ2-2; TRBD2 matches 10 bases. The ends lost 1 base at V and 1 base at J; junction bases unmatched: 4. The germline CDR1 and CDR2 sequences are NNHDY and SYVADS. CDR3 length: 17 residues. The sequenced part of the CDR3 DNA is TGTGCCAGCAGTGATACTGGGACTGGGGTAAACACCGGG. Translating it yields CASSDTGTGVNTG. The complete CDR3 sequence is CASSDTGTGVNTGQLYF. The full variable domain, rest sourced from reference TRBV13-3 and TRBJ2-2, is EAAVTQSPRSKVAVTGGKVTLSCHQTNNHDYMYWYRQDTGHGLRLIHYSYVADSTEKGDIPDGYKASRPSQENFSLILELASLSQTAVYFCASSDTGTGVNTGQLYFGEGSKLTVL.

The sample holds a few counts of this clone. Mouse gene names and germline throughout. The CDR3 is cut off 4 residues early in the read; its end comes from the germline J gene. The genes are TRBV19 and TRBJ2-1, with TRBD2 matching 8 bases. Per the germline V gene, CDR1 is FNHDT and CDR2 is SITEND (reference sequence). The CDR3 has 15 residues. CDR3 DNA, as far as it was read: TGTGCCAGCAGTATAAGCGGGGGGGCGCGGGCT. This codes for CASSISGGARA. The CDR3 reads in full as CASSISGGARAEQFF.

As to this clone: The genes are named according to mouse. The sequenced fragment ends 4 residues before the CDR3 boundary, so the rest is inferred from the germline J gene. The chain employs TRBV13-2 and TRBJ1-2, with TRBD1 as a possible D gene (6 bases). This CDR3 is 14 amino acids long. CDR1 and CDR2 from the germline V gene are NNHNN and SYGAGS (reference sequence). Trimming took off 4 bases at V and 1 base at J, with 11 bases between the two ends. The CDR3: CASGPGHINSDYTF. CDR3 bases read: TGTGCCAGCGGTCCGGGACACATAAACTCC.

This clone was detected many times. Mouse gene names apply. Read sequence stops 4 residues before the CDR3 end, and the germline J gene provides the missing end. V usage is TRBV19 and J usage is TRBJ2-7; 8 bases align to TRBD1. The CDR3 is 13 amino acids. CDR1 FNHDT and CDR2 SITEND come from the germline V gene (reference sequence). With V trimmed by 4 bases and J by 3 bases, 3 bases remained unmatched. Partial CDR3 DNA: TGTGCCAGCAGTCCCACAGGGGGCTAT. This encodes CASSPTGGY. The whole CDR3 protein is CASSPTGGYEQYF.

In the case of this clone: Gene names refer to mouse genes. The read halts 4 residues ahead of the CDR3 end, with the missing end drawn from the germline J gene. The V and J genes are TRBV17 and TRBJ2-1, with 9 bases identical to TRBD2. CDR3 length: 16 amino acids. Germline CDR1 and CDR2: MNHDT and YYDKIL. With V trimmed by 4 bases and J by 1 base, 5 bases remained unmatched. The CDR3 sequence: CASSTRTGVNYAEQFF. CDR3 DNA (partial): TGTGCTAGCAGTACCCGGACTGGGGTCAACTATGCT.

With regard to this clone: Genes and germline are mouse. The DNA read from the CDR3 is TGTGCCACCTCGACAACCTAT. Its translation: CATSTTY. The CDR3 in its entirety is CATSTTYEQYF. The chain recombines TRBV13-3 with TRBJ2-7; D ambiguous. Coverage ceases 4 residues before the CDR3 finishes, and the germline J gene fills in the end. The V gene's germline CDR1 is NNHDY and CDR2 SYVADS. The length of the CDR3 is 11 residues. V lost 9 bases, J lost 2 bases, and 9 bases lay in between.

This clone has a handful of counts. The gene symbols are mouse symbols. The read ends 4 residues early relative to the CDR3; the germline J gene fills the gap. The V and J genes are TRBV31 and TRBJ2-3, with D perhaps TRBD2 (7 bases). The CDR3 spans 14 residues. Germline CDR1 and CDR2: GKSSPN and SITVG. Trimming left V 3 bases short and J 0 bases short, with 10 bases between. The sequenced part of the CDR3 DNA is TGTGCCTGGAGGTGGGGGGCGAGTGCAGAA. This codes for CAWRWGASAE. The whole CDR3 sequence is CAWRWGASAETLYF.